This T cell receptor beta chain was identified during a study of blood T cells in healthy people across ages. Combining a sample-barcoded 5' primer with a J-beta primer mix, a second PCR ran for roughly 7 to 11 cycles. Each CDR3 protein is one row after TCRdb ran MiXCR on the 5' RACE reads. The sample has roughly 1.5 million distinct CDR3 sequences, less than 45% seen once. This clonotype has more than one count but fewer than ten. Per the germline V gene, CDR1 is LGHDT and CDR2 is YNNKEL (reference sequence). V dropped 4 bases and J dropped 3 bases, with 12 bases sitting between them. The CDR3 is 14 residues long.

This chain links TRBV3-1 with TRBJ1-1; D is perhaps TRBD1 (6 bases). Material for sequencing was blood. This TCR came from a young woman in good health. CDR3 in DNA: TGTGCCAGCAGCCGTGCACAGGGCTACACTGAAGCTTTCTTT. Amino acid sequence: CASSRAQGYTEAFF.